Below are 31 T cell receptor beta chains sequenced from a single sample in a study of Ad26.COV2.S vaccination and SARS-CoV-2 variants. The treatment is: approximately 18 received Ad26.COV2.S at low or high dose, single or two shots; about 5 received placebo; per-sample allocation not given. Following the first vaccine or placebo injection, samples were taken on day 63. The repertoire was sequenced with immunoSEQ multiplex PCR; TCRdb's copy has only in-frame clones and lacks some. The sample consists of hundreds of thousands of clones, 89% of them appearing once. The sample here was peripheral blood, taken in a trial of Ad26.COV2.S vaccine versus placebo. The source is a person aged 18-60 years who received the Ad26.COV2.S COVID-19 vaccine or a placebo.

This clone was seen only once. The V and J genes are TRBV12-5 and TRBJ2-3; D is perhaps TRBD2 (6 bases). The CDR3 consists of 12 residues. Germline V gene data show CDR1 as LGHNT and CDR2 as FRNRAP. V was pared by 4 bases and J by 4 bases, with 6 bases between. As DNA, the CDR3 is TGTGCTAGTGGTTCGGGGGCAGATACGCAGTATTTT. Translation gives CASGSGADTQYF.

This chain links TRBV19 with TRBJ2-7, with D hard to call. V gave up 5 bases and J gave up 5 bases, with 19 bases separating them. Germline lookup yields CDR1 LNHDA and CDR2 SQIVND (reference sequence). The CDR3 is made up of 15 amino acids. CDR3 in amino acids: CASSAIRAVLHEQYF. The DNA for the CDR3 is TGTGCCAGTAGTGCCATCCGAGCCGTCTTGCACGAGCAGTACTTC.

The DNA for the CDR3 is TGTGCCAGCAGTTACCTGTTCGGAGGACTAGCGGGGGAAGAGACCCAGTACTTC. Encoded protein: CASSYLFGGLAGEETQYF. The chain couples TRBV6-2 or TRBV6-3 to TRBJ2-5; 13 bases align to TRBD2. The junction had 9 bases not matched to a gene; V was cut back by 2 bases and J by 3 bases. Germline values: CDR1 MNHEY, CDR2 SVGEGT. The CDR3 covers 18 residues.

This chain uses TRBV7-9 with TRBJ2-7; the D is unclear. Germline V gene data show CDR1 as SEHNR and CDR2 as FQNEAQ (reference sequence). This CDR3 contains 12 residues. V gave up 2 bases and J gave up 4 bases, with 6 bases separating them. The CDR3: CASSLNGYEQYF. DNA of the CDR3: TGTGCCAGCAGCTTAAACGGATACGAGCAGTACTTC.

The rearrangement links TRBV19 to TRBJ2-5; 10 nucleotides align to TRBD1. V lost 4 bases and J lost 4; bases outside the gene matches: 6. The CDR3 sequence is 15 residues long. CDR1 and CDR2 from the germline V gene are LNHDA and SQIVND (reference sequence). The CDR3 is CASSTTTGGRETQYF. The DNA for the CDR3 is TGTGCCAGTAGTACCACGACAGGGGGCAGAGAGACCCAGTACTTC. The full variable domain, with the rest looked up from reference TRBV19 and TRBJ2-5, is DGGITQSPKYLFRKEGQNVTLSCEQNLNHDAMYWYRQDPGQGLRLIYYSQIVNDFQKGDIAEGYSVSREKKESFPLTVTSAQKNPTAFYLCASSTTTGGRETQYFGPGTRLLVL.

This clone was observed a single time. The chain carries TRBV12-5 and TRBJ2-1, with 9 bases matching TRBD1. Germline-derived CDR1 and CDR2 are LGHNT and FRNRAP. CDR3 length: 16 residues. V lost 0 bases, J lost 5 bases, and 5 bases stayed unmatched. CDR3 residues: CASGLVRTGENNEQFF. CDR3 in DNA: TGTGCTAGTGGTTTGGTACGGACAGGGGAAAACAATGAGCAGTTCTTC.

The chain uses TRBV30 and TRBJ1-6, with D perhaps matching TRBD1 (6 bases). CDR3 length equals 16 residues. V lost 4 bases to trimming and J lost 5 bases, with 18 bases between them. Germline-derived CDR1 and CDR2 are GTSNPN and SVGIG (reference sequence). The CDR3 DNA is TGTGCCTGGAAGGAGGGGGGGAGAGGGGATAATTCACCCCTCCACTTT. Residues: CAWKEGGRGDNSPLHF.

DNA for the CDR3: TGCAGCGTTAACGACAGGGGGCGCCTAGGGAATGAAAAACTGTTTTTT. This gives the protein CSVNDRGRLGNEKLFF. V is TRBV29-1 and J is TRBJ1-4; TRBD1 agrees at 10 bases. J gave up 5 bases and V 5 bases, and 11 bases lay outside the gene matches. The CDR3 has 16 amino acids. Germline lookup yields CDR1 SQVTM and CDR2 ANQGSEA.

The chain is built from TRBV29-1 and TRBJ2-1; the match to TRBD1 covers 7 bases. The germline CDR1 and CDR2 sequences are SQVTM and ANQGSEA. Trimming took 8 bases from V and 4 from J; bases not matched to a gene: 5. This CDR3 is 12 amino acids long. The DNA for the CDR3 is TGCAGCTCGGGACAGCCTTACAATGAGCAGTTCTTC. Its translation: CSSGQPYNEQFF.

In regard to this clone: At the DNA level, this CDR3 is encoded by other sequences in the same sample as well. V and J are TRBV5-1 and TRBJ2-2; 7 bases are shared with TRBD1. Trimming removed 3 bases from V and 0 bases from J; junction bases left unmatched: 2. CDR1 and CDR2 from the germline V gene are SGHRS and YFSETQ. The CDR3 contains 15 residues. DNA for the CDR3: TGCGCCAGCAGCTCGGGACAGACGAACACCGGGGAGCTGTTTTTT. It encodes CASSSGQTNTGELFF.

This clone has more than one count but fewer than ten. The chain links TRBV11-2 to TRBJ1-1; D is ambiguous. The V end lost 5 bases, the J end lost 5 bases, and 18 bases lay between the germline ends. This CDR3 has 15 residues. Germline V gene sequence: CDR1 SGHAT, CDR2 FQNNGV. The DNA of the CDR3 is TGTGCCAGCAGCCCTAGGGCCCCCTTAGGGACTGAAGCTTTCTTT. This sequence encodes CASSPRAPLGTEAFF.

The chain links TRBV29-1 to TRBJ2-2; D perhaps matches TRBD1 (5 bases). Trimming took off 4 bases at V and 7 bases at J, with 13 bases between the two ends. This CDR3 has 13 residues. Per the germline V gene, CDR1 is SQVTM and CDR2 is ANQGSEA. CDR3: CSVVKGHFGELFF. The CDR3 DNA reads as TGCAGCGTTGTCAAGGGGCATTTCGGGGAGCTGTTTTTT.

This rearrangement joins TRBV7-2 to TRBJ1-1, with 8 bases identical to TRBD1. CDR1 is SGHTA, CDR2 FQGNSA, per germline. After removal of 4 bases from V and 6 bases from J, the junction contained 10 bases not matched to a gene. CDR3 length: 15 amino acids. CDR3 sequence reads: CASSSQSRDRSEAFF. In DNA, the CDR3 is TGTGCCAGCAGCTCGCAGTCCCGGGACAGGTCTGAAGCTTTCTTT.

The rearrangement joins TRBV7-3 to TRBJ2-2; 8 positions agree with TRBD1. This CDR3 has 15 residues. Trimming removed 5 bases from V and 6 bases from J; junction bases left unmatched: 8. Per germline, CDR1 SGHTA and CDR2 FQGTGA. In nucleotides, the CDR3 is TGTGCCAGCAGCCTCGGGACAGGATGGTCCGGGGAGCTGTTTTTT. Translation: CASSLGTGWSGELFF. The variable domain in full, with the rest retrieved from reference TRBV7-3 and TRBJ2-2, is GAGVSQTPSNKVTEKGKYVELRCDPISGHTALYWYRQSLGQGPEFLIYFQGTGAADDSGLPNDRFFAVRPEGSVSTLKIQRTERGDSAVYLCASSLGTGWSGELFFGEGSRLTVL.

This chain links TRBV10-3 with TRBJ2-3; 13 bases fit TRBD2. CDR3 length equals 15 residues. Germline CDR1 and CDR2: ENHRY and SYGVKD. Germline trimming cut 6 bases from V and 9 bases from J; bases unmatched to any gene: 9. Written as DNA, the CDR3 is TGTGCCATCAGCCCGGGACTAGCGGGGAGCGCCACGCAGTATTTT. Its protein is CAISPGLAGSATQYF.

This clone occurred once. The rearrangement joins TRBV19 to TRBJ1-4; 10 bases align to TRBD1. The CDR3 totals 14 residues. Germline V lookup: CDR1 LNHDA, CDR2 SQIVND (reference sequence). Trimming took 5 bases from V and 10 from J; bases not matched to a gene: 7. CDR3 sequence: CASSEGTGVGKLFF. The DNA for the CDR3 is TGTGCCAGTAGTGAAGGGACAGGGGTTGGAAAACTGTTTTTT.

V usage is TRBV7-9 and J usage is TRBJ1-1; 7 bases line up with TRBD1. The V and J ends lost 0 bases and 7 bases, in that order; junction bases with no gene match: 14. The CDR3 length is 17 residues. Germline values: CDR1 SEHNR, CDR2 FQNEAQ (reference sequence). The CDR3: CASSLAKREDRQGEAFF. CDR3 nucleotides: TGTGCCAGCAGCTTAGCGAAAAGAGAGGACCGACAGGGTGAAGCTTTCTTT.

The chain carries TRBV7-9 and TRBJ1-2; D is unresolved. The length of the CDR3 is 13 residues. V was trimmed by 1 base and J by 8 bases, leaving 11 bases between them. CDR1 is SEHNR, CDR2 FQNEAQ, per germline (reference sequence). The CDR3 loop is CASSLVGSLGYTF. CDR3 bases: TGTGCCAGCAGCTTAGTTGGGTCCTTAGGCTACACCTTC.

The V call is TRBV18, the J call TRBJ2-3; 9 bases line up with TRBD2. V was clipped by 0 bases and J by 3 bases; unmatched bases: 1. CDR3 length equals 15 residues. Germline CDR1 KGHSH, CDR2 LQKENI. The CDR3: CASSPPGLATDTQYF. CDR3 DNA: TGTGCCAGCTCACCACCGGGACTAGCAACAGATACGCAGTATTTT.

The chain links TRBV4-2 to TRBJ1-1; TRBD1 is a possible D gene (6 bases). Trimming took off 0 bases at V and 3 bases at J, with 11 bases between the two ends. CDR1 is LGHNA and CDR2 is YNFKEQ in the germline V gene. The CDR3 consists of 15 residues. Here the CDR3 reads CASSQERGWDTEAFF. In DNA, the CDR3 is TGTGCCAGCAGCCAAGAGAGGGGGTGGGACACTGAAGCTTTCTTT.

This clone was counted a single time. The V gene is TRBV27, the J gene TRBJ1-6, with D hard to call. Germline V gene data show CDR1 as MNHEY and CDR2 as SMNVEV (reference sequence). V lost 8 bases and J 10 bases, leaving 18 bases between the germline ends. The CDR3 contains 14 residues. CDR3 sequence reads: CASGFPTVTSPLHF. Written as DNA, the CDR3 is TGTGCCAGCGGGTTCCCGACGGTCACATCACCCCTCCACTTT.

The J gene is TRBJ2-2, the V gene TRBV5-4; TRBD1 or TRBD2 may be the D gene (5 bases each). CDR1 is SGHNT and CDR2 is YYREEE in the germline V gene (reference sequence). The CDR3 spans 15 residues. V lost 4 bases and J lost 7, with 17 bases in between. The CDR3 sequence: CASSRAGTQSGELFF. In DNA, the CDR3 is TGTGCCAGCAGCCGAGCCGGGACCCAGAGCGGGGAGCTGTTTTTT.

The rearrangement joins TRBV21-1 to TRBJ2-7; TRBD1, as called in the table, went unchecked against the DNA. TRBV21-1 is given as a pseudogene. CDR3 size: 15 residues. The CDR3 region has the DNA TGTGCCAGCAGATGTAAAGGGGAACCAAGACACGAGCAGTACTTC. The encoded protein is CASRCKGEPRHEQYF.

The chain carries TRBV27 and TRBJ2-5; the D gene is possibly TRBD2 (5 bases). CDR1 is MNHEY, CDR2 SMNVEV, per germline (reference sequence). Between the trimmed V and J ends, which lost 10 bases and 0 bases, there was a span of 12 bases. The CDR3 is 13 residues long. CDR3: CATTGNYQETQYF. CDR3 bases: TGTGCCACCACGGGGAACTACCAAGAGACCCAGTACTTC.

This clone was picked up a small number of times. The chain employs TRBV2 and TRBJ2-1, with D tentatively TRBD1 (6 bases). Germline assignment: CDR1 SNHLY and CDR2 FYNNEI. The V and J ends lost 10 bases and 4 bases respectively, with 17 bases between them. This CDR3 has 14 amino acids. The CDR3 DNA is TGTGCCACCCAACCAGGGGAGCCATACAATGAGCAGTTCTTC. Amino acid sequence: CATQPGEPYNEQFF.

The CDR3 sequence: CASSRRGPSTDTQYF. In nucleotides, the CDR3 is TGTGCCAGTAGTAGGAGGGGGCCCAGCACAGATACGCAGTATTTT. V gene TRBV19 combines with J gene TRBJ2-3; D might be TRBD1 (7 bases). Germline V CDR1 and CDR2: LNHDA, SQIVND (reference sequence). Between the trimmed V and J ends, which lost 4 bases and 0 bases, there was a span of 11 bases. The CDR3 contains 15 residues.

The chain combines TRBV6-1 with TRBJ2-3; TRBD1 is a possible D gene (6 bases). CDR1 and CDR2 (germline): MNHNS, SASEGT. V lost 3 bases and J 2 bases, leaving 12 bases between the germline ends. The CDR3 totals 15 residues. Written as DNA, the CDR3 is TGTGCCAGCAGTGACAGGGGCCCTAACACAGATACGCAGTATTTT. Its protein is CASSDRGPNTDTQYF.

The CDR3 spells CASSLEKYRETQYF. Here the CDR3 DNA reads TGTGCCAGCAGCTTAGAAAAATATCGGGAGACCCAGTACTTC. The chain recombines TRBV5-4 with TRBJ2-5, with D uncertain. Trimming took off 2 bases at V and 5 bases at J, with 13 bases between the two ends. Germline CDR1 SGHNT, CDR2 YYREEE (reference sequence). The CDR3 length is 14 residues.

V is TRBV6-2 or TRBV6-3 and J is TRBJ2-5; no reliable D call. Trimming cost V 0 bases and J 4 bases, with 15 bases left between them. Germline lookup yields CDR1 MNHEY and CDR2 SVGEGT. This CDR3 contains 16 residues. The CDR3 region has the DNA TGTGCCAGCAGTTACTCGACCGGGTTCCTGGGAGAGACCCAGTACTTC. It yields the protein CASSYSTGFLGETQYF.

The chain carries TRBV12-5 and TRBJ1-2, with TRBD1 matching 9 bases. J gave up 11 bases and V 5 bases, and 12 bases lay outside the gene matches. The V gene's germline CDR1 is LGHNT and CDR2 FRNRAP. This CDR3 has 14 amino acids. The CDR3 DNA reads TGTGCTAGTGGTCCACCGGGACAGGGAGAGGGATACACCTTC. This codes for CASGPPGQGEGYTF. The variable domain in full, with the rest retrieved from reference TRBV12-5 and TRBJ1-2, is DARVTQTPRHKVTEMGQEVTMRCQPILGHNTVFWYRQTMMQGLELLAYFRNRAPLDDSGMPKDRFSAEMPDATLATLKIQPSEPRDSAVYFCASGPPGQGEGYTFGSGTRLTVV.

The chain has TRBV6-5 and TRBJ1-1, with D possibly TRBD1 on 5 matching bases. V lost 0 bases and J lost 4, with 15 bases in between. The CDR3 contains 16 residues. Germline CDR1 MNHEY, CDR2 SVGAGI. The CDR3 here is CASSYSNGAGGTEAFF. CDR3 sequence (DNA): TGTGCCAGCAGTTACTCGAATGGGGCTGGGGGCACTGAAGCTTTCTTT.